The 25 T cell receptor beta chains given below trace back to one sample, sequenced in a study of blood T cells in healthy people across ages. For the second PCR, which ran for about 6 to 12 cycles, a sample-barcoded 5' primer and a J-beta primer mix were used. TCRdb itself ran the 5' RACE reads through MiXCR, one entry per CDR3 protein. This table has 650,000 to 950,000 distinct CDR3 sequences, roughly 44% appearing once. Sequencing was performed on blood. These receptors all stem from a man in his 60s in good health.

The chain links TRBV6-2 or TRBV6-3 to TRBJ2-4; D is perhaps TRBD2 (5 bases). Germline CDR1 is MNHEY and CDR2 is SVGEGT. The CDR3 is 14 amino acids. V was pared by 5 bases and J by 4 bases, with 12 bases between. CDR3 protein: CASSAWPGKNIQYF. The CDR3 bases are TGTGCCAGCAGTGCGTGGCCGGGGAAAAACATTCAGTACTTC.

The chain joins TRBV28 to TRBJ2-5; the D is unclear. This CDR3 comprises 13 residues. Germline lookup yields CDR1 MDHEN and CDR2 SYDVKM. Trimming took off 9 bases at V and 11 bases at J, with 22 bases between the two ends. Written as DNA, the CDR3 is TGTGCCAGGGCGCCAAAGGATACCTACAAGCAGTACTTC. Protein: CARAPKDTYKQYF. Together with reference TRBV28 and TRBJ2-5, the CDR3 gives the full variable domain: DVKVTQSSRYLVKRTGEKVFLECVQDMDHENMFWYRQDPGLGLRLIYFSYDVKMKEKGDIPEGYSVSREKKERFSLILESASTNQTSMYLCARAPKDTYKQYFGPGTRLLVL.

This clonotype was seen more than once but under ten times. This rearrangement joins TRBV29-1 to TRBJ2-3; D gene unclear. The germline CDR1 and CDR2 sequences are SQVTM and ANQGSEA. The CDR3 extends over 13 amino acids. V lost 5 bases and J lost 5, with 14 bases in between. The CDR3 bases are TGCAGCGTTTATCCAGCTGGCATAGATACGCAGTATTTT. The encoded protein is CSVYPAGIDTQYF.

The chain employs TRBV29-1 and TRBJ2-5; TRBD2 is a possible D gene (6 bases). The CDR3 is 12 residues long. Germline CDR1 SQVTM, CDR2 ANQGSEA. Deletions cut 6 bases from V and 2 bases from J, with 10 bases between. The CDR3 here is CSVGTQQETQYF. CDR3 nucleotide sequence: TGCAGCGTCGGGACTCAACAAGAGACCCAGTACTTC.

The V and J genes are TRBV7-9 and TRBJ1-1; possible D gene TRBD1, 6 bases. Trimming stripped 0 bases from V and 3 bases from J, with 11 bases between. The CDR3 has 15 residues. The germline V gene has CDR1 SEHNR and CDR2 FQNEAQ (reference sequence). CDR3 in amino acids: CASSLAQGSDTEAFF. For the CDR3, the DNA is TGTGCCAGCAGCTTAGCCCAGGGGTCGGACACTGAAGCTTTCTTT.

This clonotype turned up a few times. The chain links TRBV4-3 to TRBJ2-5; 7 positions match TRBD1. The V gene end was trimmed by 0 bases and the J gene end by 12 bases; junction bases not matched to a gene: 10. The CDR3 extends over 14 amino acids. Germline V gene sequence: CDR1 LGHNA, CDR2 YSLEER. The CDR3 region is CASSQDRWDSQEYF. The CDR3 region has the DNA TGCGCCAGCAGCCAAGATAGATGGGACAGTCAGGAGTACTTC.

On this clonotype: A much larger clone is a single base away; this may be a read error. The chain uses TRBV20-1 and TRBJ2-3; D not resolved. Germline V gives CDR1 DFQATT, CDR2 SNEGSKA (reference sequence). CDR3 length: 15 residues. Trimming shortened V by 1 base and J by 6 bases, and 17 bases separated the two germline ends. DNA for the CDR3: TGCAGTGCTAGAGGTCAAGGCGTTGGGCTCGATACGCAGTATTTT. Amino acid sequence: CSARGQGVGLDTQYF.

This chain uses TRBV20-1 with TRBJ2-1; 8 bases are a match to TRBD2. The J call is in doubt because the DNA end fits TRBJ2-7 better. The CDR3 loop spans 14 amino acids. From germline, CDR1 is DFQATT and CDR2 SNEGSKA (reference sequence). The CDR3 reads CSASPGGRYNEQYF. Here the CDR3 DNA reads TGCAGTGCTAGTCCGGGGGGGCGGTACAATGAGCAGTACTTC.

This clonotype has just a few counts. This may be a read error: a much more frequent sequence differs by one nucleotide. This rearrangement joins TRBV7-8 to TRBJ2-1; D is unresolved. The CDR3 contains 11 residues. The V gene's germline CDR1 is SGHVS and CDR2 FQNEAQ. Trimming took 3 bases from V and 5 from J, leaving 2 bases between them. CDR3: CASSFNNEQFF. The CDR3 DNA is TGTGCCAGCAGCTTCAACAATGAGCAGTTCTTC.

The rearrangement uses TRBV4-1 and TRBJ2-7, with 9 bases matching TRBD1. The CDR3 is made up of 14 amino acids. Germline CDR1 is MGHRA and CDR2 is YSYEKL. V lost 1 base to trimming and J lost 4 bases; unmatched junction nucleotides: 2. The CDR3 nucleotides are TGCGCCAGCAGCCAAGTGACAGGGGGGTACGAGCAGTACTTC. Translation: CASSQVTGGYEQYF.

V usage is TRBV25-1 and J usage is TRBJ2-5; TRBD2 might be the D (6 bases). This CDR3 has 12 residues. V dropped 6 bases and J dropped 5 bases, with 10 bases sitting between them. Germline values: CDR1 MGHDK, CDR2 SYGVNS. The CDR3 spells CASRTSGETQYF. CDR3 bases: TGTGCCAGCAGGACTAGTGGGGAGACCCAGTACTTC. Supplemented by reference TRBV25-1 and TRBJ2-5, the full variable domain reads EADIYQTPRYLVIGTGKKITLECSQTMGHDKMYWYQQDPGMELHLIHYSYGVNSTEKGDLSSESTVSRIRTEHFPLTLESARPSHTSQYLCASRTSGETQYFGPGTRLLVL.

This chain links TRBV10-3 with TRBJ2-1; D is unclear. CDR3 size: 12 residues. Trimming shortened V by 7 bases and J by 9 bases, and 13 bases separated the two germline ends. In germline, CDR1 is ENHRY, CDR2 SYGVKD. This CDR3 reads CAIKEQSSEQFF. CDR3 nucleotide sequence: TGTGCCATCAAGGAACAGAGCAGTGAGCAGTTCTTC.

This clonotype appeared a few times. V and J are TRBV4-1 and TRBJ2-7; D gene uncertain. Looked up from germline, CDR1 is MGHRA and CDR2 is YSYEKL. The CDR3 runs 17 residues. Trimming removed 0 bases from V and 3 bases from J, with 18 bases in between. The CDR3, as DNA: TGCGCCAGCAGCCAAGATCCCTACGATCAAGGAATCTACGAGCAGTACTTC. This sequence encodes CASSQDPYDQGIYEQYF.

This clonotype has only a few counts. The DNA of the CDR3 is TGTGCCAGCAGCCCCCCCCAGCGTGCTAGCACAGATACGCAGTATTTT. It encodes CASSPPQRASTDTQYF. The chain carries TRBV7-9 and TRBJ2-3; D not resolved. CDR3 length: 16 residues. V lost 5 bases, J lost 0 bases, and 15 bases lay in between. Germline V gene sequence: CDR1 SEHNR, CDR2 FQNEAQ (reference sequence).

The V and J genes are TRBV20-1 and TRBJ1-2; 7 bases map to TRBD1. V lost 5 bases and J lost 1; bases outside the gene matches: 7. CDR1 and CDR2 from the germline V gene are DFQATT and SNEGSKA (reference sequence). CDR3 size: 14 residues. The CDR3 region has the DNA TGCAGTGCTGTCCCCAGGGGGGGTAACTATGGCTACACCTTC. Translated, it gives CSAVPRGGNYGYTF.

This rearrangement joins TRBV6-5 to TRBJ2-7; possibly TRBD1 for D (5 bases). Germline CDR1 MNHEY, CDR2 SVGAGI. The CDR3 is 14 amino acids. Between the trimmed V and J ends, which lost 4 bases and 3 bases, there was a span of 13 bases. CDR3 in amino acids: CASSSIQGSYEQYF. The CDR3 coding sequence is TGTGCCAGCAGTTCAATCCAGGGTAGCTACGAGCAGTACTTC.

CDR3 in DNA: TGTGCCAGCAGCTTATCCACTAGCGTATTCCAAGAGACCCAGTACTTC. Translation gives CASSLSTSVFQETQYF. The V call is TRBV7-6, the J call TRBJ2-5; 7 positions match TRBD2. The CDR3 covers 16 residues. V lost 2 bases and J lost 1; bases outside the gene matches: 7. Per germline, CDR1 SGHVS and CDR2 FNYEAQ.

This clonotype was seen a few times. CDR3 region: CASSLVGGLAGGLTDTQYF. In DNA form, the CDR3 reads TGTGCCAGCAGCTTAGTCGGGGGACTAGCGGGGGGGCTCACAGATACGCAGTATTTT. The V and J genes are TRBV7-8 and TRBJ2-3, with 16 bases that match TRBD2. The CDR3 contains 19 residues. The V and J ends lost 1 base and 2 bases, in that order; junction bases with no gene match: 6. Germline CDR1 is SGHVS and CDR2 is FQNEAQ. Together with reference TRBV7-8 and TRBJ2-3, the CDR3 gives the full variable domain: GAGVSQSPRYKVAKRGQDVALRCDPISGHVSLFWYQQALGQGPEFLTYFQNEAQLDKSGLPSDRFFAERPEGSVSTLKIQRTQQEDSAVYLCASSLVGGLAGGLTDTQYFGPGTRLTVL.

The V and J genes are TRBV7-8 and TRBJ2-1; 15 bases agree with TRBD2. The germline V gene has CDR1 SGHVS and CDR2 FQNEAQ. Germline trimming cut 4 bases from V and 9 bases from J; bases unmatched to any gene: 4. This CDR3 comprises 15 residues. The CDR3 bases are TGTGCCAGCAGCTGTGGACTAGCGGGGGGGAGTGAGCAGTTCTTC. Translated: CASSCGLAGGSEQFF.

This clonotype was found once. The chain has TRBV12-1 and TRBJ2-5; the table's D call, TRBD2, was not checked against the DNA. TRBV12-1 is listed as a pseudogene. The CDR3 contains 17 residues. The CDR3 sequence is CASSFGGTNGSQETQYF. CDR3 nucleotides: TGTGCCAGCAGCTTTGGGGGGACTAACGGATCCCAAGAGACCCAGTACTTC.

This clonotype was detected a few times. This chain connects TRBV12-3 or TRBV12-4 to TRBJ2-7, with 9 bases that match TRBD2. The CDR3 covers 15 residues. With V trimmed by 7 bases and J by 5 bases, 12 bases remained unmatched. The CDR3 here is CASTLSGLAQDEQYF. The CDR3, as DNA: TGTGCCAGCACCCTCTCGGGACTAGCTCAGGACGAGCAGTACTTC.

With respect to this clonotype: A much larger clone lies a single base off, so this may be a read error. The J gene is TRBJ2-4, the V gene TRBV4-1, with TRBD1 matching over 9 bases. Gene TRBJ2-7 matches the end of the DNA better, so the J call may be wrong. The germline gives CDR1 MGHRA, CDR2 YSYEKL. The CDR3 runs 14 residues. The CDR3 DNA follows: TGCACCAGCAGCCAGGGACAGGGACCCTACGAGCAGTACTTC. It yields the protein CTSSQGQGPYEQYF.

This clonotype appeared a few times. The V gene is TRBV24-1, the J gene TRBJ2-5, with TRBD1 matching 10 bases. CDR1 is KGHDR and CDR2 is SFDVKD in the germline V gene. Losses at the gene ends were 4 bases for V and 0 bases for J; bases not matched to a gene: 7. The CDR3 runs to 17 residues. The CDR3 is CATSEYPGQGNQETQYF. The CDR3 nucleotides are TGTGCCACCAGTGAGTATCCGGGACAGGGGAACCAAGAGACCCAGTACTTC.

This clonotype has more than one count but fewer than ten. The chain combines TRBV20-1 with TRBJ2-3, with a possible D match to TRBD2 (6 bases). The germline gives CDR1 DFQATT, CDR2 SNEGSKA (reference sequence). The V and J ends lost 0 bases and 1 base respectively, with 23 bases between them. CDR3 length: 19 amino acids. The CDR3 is CSARDSLGSGRGGTDTQYF. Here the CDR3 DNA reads TGCAGTGCTAGAGATAGCCTTGGGTCGGGGCGGGGAGGCACAGATACGCAGTATTTT.

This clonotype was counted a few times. The CDR3 coding sequence is TGTGCCAGCAGCTCCGAGCGGGGATGGGCAGATACGCAGTATTTT. Translating it yields CASSSERGWADTQYF. This chain links TRBV7-2 with TRBJ2-3; 7 bases agree with TRBD2. The trim removed 4 bases at V and 4 bases at J, leaving 8 bases unmatched. The germline V gene has CDR1 SGHTA and CDR2 FQGNSA. This CDR3 is 15 amino acids long.